These 27 T cell receptor beta chains were sequenced from one sample in a study of Ad26.COV2.S vaccination and SARS-CoV-2 variants. Clones were read by immunoSEQ multiplex PCR, and TCRdb kept only the in-frame ones, dropping some. The table shows some 520,000 clones, with around 88% occurring only once. Treatment noted: 15 to 20 received Ad26.COV2.S at low or high dose, single or two shots; five or six received placebo; per-sample allocation not given. Collection of samples fell on day 63 after the first vaccine or placebo injection. The input for sequencing was peripheral blood, taken in a trial of Ad26.COV2.S vaccine versus placebo. These receptors originate from a person aged 18-65 years who received the Ad26.COV2.S COVID-19 vaccine or a placebo.

This sequence joins TRBV19 and TRBJ2-1; D perhaps matches TRBD2 (5 bases). V lost 6 bases to trimming and J lost 7 bases, with 19 bases between them. The V gene's germline CDR1 is LNHDA and CDR2 SQIVND (reference sequence). This CDR3 spans 15 amino acids. The CDR3: CASSLVGDLGNEQFF. In DNA, the CDR3 is TGTGCCAGTAGCCTGGTCGGGGATTTGGGGAATGAGCAGTTCTTC.

The rearrangement joins TRBV10-3 to TRBJ2-2; 8 bases fit TRBD1. The CDR3 loop spans 15 amino acids. V dropped 10 bases and J dropped 3; count of bases not matched to a gene: 10. Germline V gene data show CDR1 as ENHRY and CDR2 as SYGVKD. Here the CDR3 DNA reads TGTGCCACGAAACCCGGGACAGGTTACACCGGGGAGCTGTTTTTT. Amino acids: CATKPGTGYTGELFF.

The gene calls are TRBV5-1 and TRBJ2-1; tentatively, D is TRBD2 (6 bases). The germline V gene encodes CDR1 SGHRS and CDR2 YFSETQ. Trimming took off 0 bases at V and 0 bases at J, with 7 bases between the two ends. The CDR3 has 15 amino acids. The CDR3 is CASSLASVSYNEQFF. The CDR3 DNA reads as TGCGCCAGCAGCTTGGCTAGCGTCTCCTACAATGAGCAGTTCTTC.

The rearrangement joins TRBV21-1 to TRBJ2-1; no check of the table's D call, TRBD2, against the DNA was made. TRBV21-1 is recorded as a pseudogene. CDR3 length: 19 residues. CDR3 bases: TGTGCCAGCAGCAAAGAACTTAAGGAGCGGGAGGGCCTGTGGAATGAGCAGTTCTTC. This gives the protein CASSKELKEREGLWNEQFF.

This clone was seen once. The J gene is TRBJ2-7, the V gene TRBV4-2; no clear D gene. This CDR3 contains 14 residues. CDR1 LGHNA and CDR2 YNFKEQ come from the germline V gene. Trimming took 4 bases from V and 7 from J, leaving 17 bases between them. This CDR3 reads CASSPDPTMVEQYF. CDR3 coding DNA: TGTGCCAGCAGCCCTGACCCTACTATGGTAGAGCAGTACTTC.

V gene TRBV28 combines with J gene TRBJ2-7; D not certain. Germline V gene data show CDR1 as MDHEN and CDR2 as SYDVKM. The CDR3 spans 14 residues. V lost 2 bases to trimming and J lost 7 bases, with 15 bases between them. The CDR3 reads CASSLTVVLGEQYF. DNA for the CDR3: TGTGCCAGCAGTTTAACGGTAGTCCTGGGTGAGCAGTACTTC.

The rearrangement uses TRBV4-2 and TRBJ1-2; 8 bases align to TRBD1. The trim removed 0 bases at V and 6 bases at J, leaving 15 bases unmatched. Germline CDR1 LGHNA, CDR2 YNFKEQ. This CDR3 has 18 amino acids. The CDR3: CASSQDDRDRFFQNGYTF. The CDR3 DNA reads as TGTGCCAGCAGCCAAGACGACCGGGACAGGTTTTTCCAAAATGGCTACACCTTC.

This clone was observed a single time. The rearrangement links TRBV19 to TRBJ1-1; 7 bases agree with TRBD1. J was trimmed by 1 base and V by 10 bases; bases with no gene match: 3. Per germline, CDR1 LNHDA and CDR2 SQIVND (reference sequence). CDR3 length: 12 amino acids. In DNA form, the CDR3 reads TGTGCCATGGGACAGCAGAACACTGAAGCTTTCTTT. This codes for CAMGQQNTEAFF.

The chain uses TRBV5-1 and TRBJ1-1; TRBD1 is a possible D gene (5 bases). Trimming left V 5 bases short and J 6 bases short, with 14 bases between. Per the germline V gene, CDR1 is SGHRS and CDR2 is YFSETQ. The CDR3 extends over 13 amino acids. The CDR3 reads CASRGDLFSEAFF. CDR3 DNA: TGCGCCAGCAGAGGGGACCTCTTTTCTGAAGCTTTCTTT.

The V gene is TRBV20-1, the J gene TRBJ2-7; no reliable D call. From germline, CDR1 is DFQATT and CDR2 SNEGSKA (reference sequence). CDR3 size: 11 residues. Trimming removed 4 bases at V and 7 bases at J, with 11 bases between. The CDR3 region has the DNA TGCAGTGCTACTCCTTTCGGGGAGCAGTACTTC. This sequence encodes CSATPFGEQYF.

This clone was seen a few times. The chain links TRBV2 to TRBJ1-3; a possible D gene is TRBD1 (5 bases). Deletions cut 1 base from V and 5 bases from J, with 9 bases between. The CDR3 extends over 14 amino acids. Germline V gene sequence: CDR1 SNHLY, CDR2 FYNNEI. The CDR3 sequence: CASSEDRLRNTIYF. The CDR3 DNA follows: TGTGCCAGCAGTGAAGACAGGTTACGAAACACCATATATTTT.

This clone was seen a few times. The rearrangement links TRBV10-2 to TRBJ2-1; TRBD2 might be the D (6 bases). The CDR3 has 13 residues. V was pared by 2 bases and J by 8 bases, with 10 bases between. Germline V gene lookup returns CDR1 WSHSY and CDR2 SAAADI. In DNA form, the CDR3 reads TGCGCCAGCAGTGAGCGGAGGGGTGATGAGCAGTTCTTC. The encoded protein is CASSERRGDEQFF.

This chain joins TRBV28 and TRBJ2-3; TRBD2 matches at 12 bases. The germline V gene has CDR1 MDHEN and CDR2 SYDVKM. Trimming at V came to 7 bases and at J to 1 base, leaving 9 bases not matched to a gene. CDR3 length equals 17 residues. The CDR3 DNA reads as TGTGCCAGCAACACCCCTAGCGGGAGGGCAGGCACAGATACGCAGTATTTT. Translating gives CASNTPSGRAGTDTQYF.

The chain joins TRBV29-1 to TRBJ1-1; 8 bases match TRBD1. Germline V gives CDR1 SQVTM, CDR2 ANQGSEA. Losses at the gene ends were 7 bases for V and 2 bases for J; bases not matched to a gene: 6. The CDR3 covers 13 residues. The CDR3 protein is CSGMGQVNTEAFF. The CDR3 nucleotides read TGCAGCGGGATGGGACAGGTTAACACTGAAGCTTTCTTT.

The chain joins TRBV27 to TRBJ1-2, with D unresolved. Germline loops: CDR1 MNHEY, CDR2 SMNVEV (reference sequence). Trimming cost V 2 bases and J 6 bases, with 13 bases left between them. The CDR3 length is 14 residues. CDR3 amino acids: CASSLGPGRHGYTF. For the CDR3, the DNA is TGTGCCAGCAGTTTAGGCCCGGGCCGCCATGGCTACACCTTC.

Note on this clone: A read error may produce the germline difference seen at one junction end. CDR3 DNA: TGTGCCGGCAGCAAAGGGACAGCCCAAGAGACCCAGTACTTC. It encodes CAGSKGTAQETQYF. The V and J genes are TRBV6-2 or TRBV6-3 and TRBJ2-5, with 7 bases that match TRBD1. CDR1 is MNHEY, CDR2 SVGEGT, per germline. The CDR3 totals 14 residues.

The chain uses TRBV28 and TRBJ2-5; 7 nucleotides line up with TRBD2. Trimming took 3 bases from V and 5 from J; bases not matched to a gene: 6. CDR1 is MDHEN and CDR2 is SYDVKM in the germline V gene. The CDR3 has 14 amino acids. The CDR3 here is CASSLGGSPETQYF. For the CDR3, the DNA is TGTGCCAGCAGTTTGGGCGGGAGCCCGGAGACCCAGTACTTC.

This clone was recorded a few times. The chain recombines TRBV27 with TRBJ1-5, with 11 bases lining up with TRBD1. V lost 5 bases to trimming and J lost 2 bases; unmatched junction nucleotides: 14. From germline, CDR1 is MNHEY and CDR2 SMNVEV (reference sequence). The CDR3 is made up of 19 amino acids. The CDR3 spells CASSPDNRGQGAGNQPQHF. DNA of the CDR3: TGTGCCAGCAGTCCGGACAACCGCGGACAGGGGGCTGGCAATCAGCCCCAGCATTTT.

The chain carries TRBV29-1 and TRBJ1-2; perhaps TRBD1 as D (6 bases). Germline CDR1 is SQVTM and CDR2 is ANQGSEA. CDR3 length: 12 amino acids. Trimming took 4 bases from V and 4 from J, leaving 10 bases between them. The CDR3 loop is CSVGGQGYGYTF. The CDR3, as DNA: TGCAGCGTTGGGGGGCAGGGCTATGGCTACACCTTC.

J is TRBJ2-7 and V is TRBV30; D may be TRBD2 (5 bases). From germline, CDR1 is GTSNPN and CDR2 SVGIG (reference sequence). V was cut by 2 bases and J by 2 bases, with 13 bases left in between. The CDR3 is made up of 14 amino acids. The CDR3 bases are TGTGCCTGGAGTTGGGCTAGCCGAACCTACGAGCAGTACTTC. This codes for CAWSWASRTYEQYF.

The CDR3 region is CASSQVDTQYF. In DNA form, the CDR3 reads TGTGCCAGCAGCCAGGTTGATACGCAGTATTTT. The V gene is TRBV3-1 (or the pseudogene TRBV3-2), the J gene TRBJ2-3; D remains ambiguous. The CDR3 length is 11 residues. The germline CDR1 and CDR2 sequences are LGHDT and YNNKEL (reference sequence). The V end was cut by 3 bases, the J end by 6 bases, with 4 bases between.

The chain couples TRBV28 to TRBJ2-7; 16 bases are shared with TRBD2. The CDR3 is made up of 18 amino acids. V shed 0 bases, J shed 4 bases, and the junction held 6 bases outside the gene matches. Germline CDR1 is MDHEN and CDR2 is SYDVKM. DNA for the CDR3: TGTGCCAGCAGTTTATGGTCGGGACTAGCGGGAGGGCGGTACGAGCAGTACTTC. Protein sequence: CASSLWSGLAGGRYEQYF.

V is TRBV9 and J is TRBJ1-2; 8 positions agree with TRBD1. V lost 3 bases to trimming and J lost 3 bases; unmatched junction nucleotides: 16. Germline CDR1 and CDR2: SGDLS and YYNGEE. The CDR3 covers 18 residues. CDR3 protein: CASSGSQTRQGIHYGYTF. CDR3 DNA sequence: TGTGCCAGCAGCGGCTCCCAGACCCGACAGGGGATCCACTATGGCTACACCTTC. Full variable domain (rest looked up from reference TRBV9 and TRBJ1-2): DSGVTQTPKHLITATGQRVTLRCSPRSGDLSVYWYQQSLDQGLQFLIQYYNGEERAKGNILERFSAQQFPDLHSELNLSSLELGDSALYFCASSGSQTRQGIHYGYTFGSGTRLTVV.

CDR3 region: CASSSTLAGGGNEQFF. CDR3 DNA: TGTGCCAGCAGCTCAACTTTAGCGGGAGGGGGTAATGAGCAGTTCTTC. The rearrangement joins TRBV11-2 to TRBJ2-1; 11 bases map to TRBD2. Germline V gene lookup returns CDR1 SGHAT and CDR2 FQNNGV. The CDR3 has 16 amino acids. V shed 4 bases, J shed 7 bases, and the junction held 9 bases outside the gene matches.

J is TRBJ1-5 and V is TRBV28; TRBD1 aligns across 10 bases. The V gene end was trimmed by 7 bases and the J gene end by 6 bases; junction bases not matched to a gene: 6. The CDR3 length is 14 residues. Germline V gene lookup returns CDR1 MDHEN and CDR2 SYDVKM. CDR3 sequence (DNA): TGTGCCAGCAAGACGGGACAGGGGATTCAGCCCCAGCATTTT. Amino acids: CASKTGQGIQPQHF.

This sequence joins TRBV6-2 or TRBV6-3 and TRBJ2-1; 14 bases are a match to TRBD2. Germline CDR1 and CDR2: MNHEY and SVGEGT. CDR3 length: 16 amino acids. Trimming took 5 bases from V and 7 from J; bases not matched to a gene: 7. CDR3 sequence: CASSTGTSGRWNEQFF. CDR3 nucleotide sequence: TGTGCCAGCAGTACCGGGACTAGCGGGAGATGGAATGAGCAGTTCTTC.

The chain links TRBV7-8 to TRBJ2-3, with 11 bases identical to TRBD2. V shed 1 base and J 9 bases; nucleotides not matched to a gene: 9. Germline V gene lookup returns CDR1 SGHVS and CDR2 FQNEAQ. This CDR3 comprises 16 residues. Here the CDR3 reads CASSLDSGRARETQYF. The CDR3 DNA is TGTGCCAGCAGCTTAGATAGCGGGAGGGCTAGGGAAACGCAGTATTTT.